The 30 T cell receptor beta chains below were found in one sample sequenced in a study of blood T cell repertoires in COVID-19. Repertoires were generated with immunoSEQ multiplex PCR, while TCRdb's copy carries only in-frame clones and drops some. The sample has a few hundred thousand clones; about 90% are singletons. Sequenced material: PBMCs or T cells enriched from blood (not recorded which). These receptor sequences come from a man aged 30 to 39 who had recovered from COVID-19.

The rearrangement joins TRBV27 to TRBJ2-7; the match to TRBD1 covers 8 bases. V lost 3 bases and J lost 4; bases outside the gene matches: 5. Germline values: CDR1 MNHEY, CDR2 SMNVEV (reference sequence). The CDR3 length is 14 residues. The CDR3 region is CASSFRQGAYEQYF. As DNA, the CDR3 is TGTGCCAGCAGTTTTCGCCAGGGGGCATACGAGCAGTACTTC.

The chain recombines TRBV27 with TRBJ2-7, with 9 bases identical to TRBD2. CDR1 and CDR2 from the germline V gene are MNHEY and SMNVEV (reference sequence). The CDR3 loop spans 15 amino acids. Trimming took 7 bases from V and 0 from J; bases not matched to a gene: 7. CDR3 sequence (DNA): TGTGCCAGCACCCCGAGACTAGCGGACTCCTACGAGCAGTACTTC. Its protein product is CASTPRLADSYEQYF.

CDR3 residues: CASSYLGSQGADTQYF. DNA of the CDR3: TGTGCCAGCAGTTACCTTGGGAGCCAGGGGGCAGATACGCAGTATTTT. This chain joins TRBV27 and TRBJ2-3; 7 bases agree with TRBD1. CDR1 and CDR2 (germline): MNHEY, SMNVEV (reference sequence). Germline trimming cut 4 bases from V and 4 bases from J; bases unmatched to any gene: 11. The CDR3 has 16 residues.

This chain joins TRBV7-9 and TRBJ2-7, with 8 bases that match TRBD2. V trimming: 5 bases; J trimming: 2 bases; junction bases outside the gene matches: 8. This CDR3 has 15 amino acids. The germline gives CDR1 SEHNR, CDR2 FQNEAQ (reference sequence). CDR3 loop: CASSPASGRTYEQYF. The CDR3 bases are TGTGCCAGCAGCCCCGCTAGCGGGCGGACCTACGAGCAGTACTTC.

This rearrangement joins TRBV27 to TRBJ1-1, with no clear D. This CDR3 contains 13 residues. In germline, CDR1 is MNHEY, CDR2 SMNVEV (reference sequence). Trimming cost V 3 bases and J 4 bases, with 9 bases left between them. CDR3 nucleotide sequence: TGTGCCAGCAGTTTGGAGAGAGTCACTGAAGCTTTCTTT. Protein product: CASSLERVTEAFF.

This clone was seen only once. The sample carries other DNA sequences with the same CDR3. The V and J genes are TRBV20-1 and TRBJ2-5; D remains unclear. From germline, CDR1 is DFQATT and CDR2 SNEGSKA (reference sequence). V lost 3 bases to trimming and J lost 4 bases, with 3 bases between them. The CDR3 is made up of 10 amino acids. CDR3 loop: CSASLETQYF. CDR3 coding DNA: TGCAGTGCTAGTCTAGAGACCCAGTACTTC.

Only one count was recorded for this clone. This chain connects TRBV10-1 to TRBJ2-7; TRBD2 aligns across 13 bases. This CDR3 spans 14 amino acids. V shed 6 bases, J shed 6 bases, and the junction held 5 bases outside the gene matches. CDR1 and CDR2 (germline): WNHNN, SYGVQD (reference sequence). CDR3 loop: CASSFGLAGAEQYF. CDR3 coding DNA: TGCGCCAGCAGCTTTGGACTAGCGGGGGCCGAGCAGTACTTC.

DNA of the CDR3: TGTGCCAGCAGCCAAGACGCAGCGGGCACTTCCTACGAGCAGTACTTC. It yields the protein CASSQDAAGTSYEQYF. The rearrangement links TRBV4-2 to TRBJ2-7; tentative D call: TRBD2 (6 bases). Trimming left V 0 bases short and J 1 base short, with 13 bases between. CDR1 and CDR2 from the germline V gene are LGHNA and YNFKEQ. This CDR3 has 16 residues.

This chain connects TRBV28 to TRBJ1-1; the D gene is possibly TRBD1 (6 bases). Trimming cost V 5 bases and J 10 bases, with 14 bases left between them. From germline, CDR1 is MDHEN and CDR2 SYDVKM. The CDR3 length is 12 residues. CDR3: CASSGTGLGAFF. The CDR3 bases are TGTGCCAGCAGTGGTACAGGGCTGGGAGCTTTCTTT.

The chain employs TRBV5-1 and TRBJ1-1, with 7 bases fitting TRBD1. CDR3 size: 14 residues. In germline, CDR1 is SGHRS, CDR2 YFSETQ. The junction had 8 bases not matched to a gene; V was cut back by 2 bases and J by 7 bases. CDR3 sequence: CASSFRDRSGEAFF. The CDR3 DNA follows: TGCGCCAGCAGCTTCCGGGACAGATCTGGTGAAGCTTTCTTT.

The chain uses TRBV5-1 and TRBJ1-5, with TRBD1 matching 7 bases. In germline, CDR1 is SGHRS, CDR2 YFSETQ. The CDR3 consists of 15 residues. V lost 4 bases and J lost 0; bases outside the gene matches: 4. In DNA form, the CDR3 reads TGCGCCAGCAGCCGGGACAGCGGTAGCAATCAGCCCCAGCATTTT. It is translated as CASSRDSGSNQPQHF.

The CDR3 sequence is CAMRQGVSYGYTF. The CDR3 DNA follows: TGTGCCATGAGACAGGGGGTCTCCTATGGCTACACCTTC. V gene TRBV10-3 combines with J gene TRBJ1-2; 9 nucleotides agree with TRBD1. Germline-derived CDR1 and CDR2 are ENHRY and SYGVKD. Germline trimming cut 9 bases from V and 4 bases from J; bases unmatched to any gene: 6. The CDR3 extends over 13 amino acids.

The chain carries TRBV11-3 and TRBJ1-2, with D maybe TRBD1 (5 bases). This CDR3 contains 15 residues. CDR1 is SGHNT, CDR2 YENEEA, per germline. V shed 0 bases and J shed 6 bases, with 14 bases lying between them. The CDR3 sequence is CASSLEHDGGDGYTF. The CDR3 bases are TGTGCCAGCAGCTTAGAACATGACGGGGGGGATGGCTACACCTTC.

The sample holds a few counts of this clone. The rearrangement joins TRBV28 to TRBJ2-7, with D maybe TRBD1 (6 bases). The V end lost 3 bases, the J end lost 10 bases, and 16 bases lay between the germline ends. The CDR3 sequence is 13 residues long. CDR1 is MDHEN, CDR2 SYDVKM, per germline. CDR3: CASSFTDRYSQYF. The CDR3 DNA follows: TGTGCCAGCAGTTTCACCGACAGGTACTCCCAGTACTTC. Based on the CDR3 plus reference TRBV28 and TRBJ2-7, the full variable domain is DVKVTQSSRYLVKRTGEKVFLECVQDMDHENMFWYRQDPGLGLRLIYFSYDVKMKEKGDIPEGYSVSREKKERFSLILESASTNQTSMYLCASSFTDRYSQYFGPGTRLTVT.

The CDR3 sequence is CASSSEVDNSPLHF. CDR3 in DNA: TGTGCCAGCAGCTCCGAGGTCGATAATTCACCCCTCCACTTT. V gene TRBV5-4 combines with J gene TRBJ1-6; D is unresolved. There are 14 residues in the CDR3. Trimming left V 3 bases short and J 5 bases short, with 9 bases between. The germline V gene encodes CDR1 SGHNT and CDR2 YYREEE (reference sequence).

The genes are TRBV5-4 and TRBJ1-1; D gene uncertain. V lost 5 bases, J lost 6 bases, and 17 bases lay in between. The CDR3 is 14 amino acids. CDR1 and CDR2 from the germline V gene are SGHNT and YYREEE (reference sequence). In DNA form, the CDR3 reads TGTGCCAGCAGTTTTACAAATTCGGGTTCTGAAGCTTTCTTT. Protein product: CASSFTNSGSEAFF.

The chain is built from TRBV28 and TRBJ2-1; 7 nucleotides align to TRBD1. Trimming took 4 bases from V and 6 from J; bases not matched to a gene: 6. In germline, CDR1 is MDHEN, CDR2 SYDVKM. CDR3 size: 14 residues. The CDR3 region is CASSSPQGTNEQFF. For the CDR3, the DNA is TGTGCCAGCAGTTCCCCACAGGGGACCAATGAGCAGTTCTTC.

This chain connects TRBV7-9 to TRBJ2-7, with D possibly TRBD2 on 6 matching bases. The CDR3 sequence is 13 residues long. Trimming cost V 2 bases and J 3 bases, with 8 bases left between them. CDR1 is SEHNR and CDR2 is FQNEAQ in the germline V gene (reference sequence). As DNA, the CDR3 is TGTGCCAGCAGCTTAATCGGGAGCTACGAGCAGTACTTC. It encodes CASSLIGSYEQYF.

The chain has TRBV5-1 and TRBJ2-7, with 16 bases aligning to TRBD2. The germline gives CDR1 SGHRS, CDR2 YFSETQ. After removal of 3 bases from V and 2 bases from J, the junction contained 2 bases not matched to a gene. This CDR3 region has 16 residues. The CDR3 nucleotides read TGCGCCAGCAGCTCGGGGACTAGCGGGGGGGCCTACGAGCAGTACTTC. Its protein product is CASSSGTSGGAYEQYF.

As DNA, the CDR3 is TGTGCCAGCTACCGTAGCGGCCCTCCGGCCGGGGAGCTGTTTTTT. Amino acid sequence: CASYRSGPPAGELFF. The chain links TRBV6-5 to TRBJ2-2; weak D call: TRBD2 (6 bases). The V end lost 8 bases, the J end lost 6 bases, and 19 bases lay between the germline ends. CDR3 length equals 15 residues. Germline CDR1 MNHEY, CDR2 SVGAGI.

The chain has TRBV18 and TRBJ1-1; TRBD1 matches 7 bases. This CDR3 region has 14 residues. The germline V gene has CDR1 KGHSH and CDR2 LQKENI. V trimming: 2 bases; J trimming: 7 bases; junction bases outside the gene matches: 7. The CDR3 bases are TGTGCCAGCTCACCAACCGGGACAGACTTTGAAGCTTTCTTT. It specifies CASSPTGTDFEAFF. Full variable domain (remainder filled in from reference TRBV18 and TRBJ1-1): NAGVMQNPRHLVRRRGQEARLRCSPMKGHSHVYWYRQLPEEGLKFMVYLQKENIIDESGMPKERFSAEFPKEGPSILRIQQVVRGDSAAYFCASSPTGTDFEAFFGQGTRLTVV.

The chain couples TRBV19 to TRBJ1-3, with 9 positions matching TRBD1. V was pared by 6 bases and J by 2 bases, with 5 bases of the junction left unmatched. CDR3 length equals 15 residues. Germline V gene data show CDR1 as LNHDA and CDR2 as SQIVND (reference sequence). CDR3 sequence reads: CASSPGQGTGNTIYF. As DNA, the CDR3 is TGTGCCAGTAGCCCGGGACAGGGAACTGGAAACACCATATATTTT.

In its sample, this clone was seen many times. The rearrangement joins TRBV15 to TRBJ2-7, with a possible D match to TRBD2 (5 bases). CDR1 LNHNV and CDR2 YYDKDF come from the germline V gene (reference sequence). The ends were cut back, 5 bases at V and 2 bases at J, with 16 bases in the middle. The CDR3 has 15 residues. The CDR3 sequence is CATSQDGGSPYEQYF. The CDR3 nucleotides read TGTGCCACCAGCCAGGACGGAGGATCCCCCTACGAGCAGTACTTC.

This clone turned up a few times. The rearrangement joins TRBV5-6 to TRBJ1-2, with D perhaps matching TRBD1 (6 bases). CDR1 and CDR2 from the germline V gene are SGHDT and YYEEEE. The CDR3 consists of 14 residues. The V gene lost 3 bases and the J gene lost 4 bases, with 13 bases spanning the gap. The CDR3 DNA follows: TGTGCCAGCAGCTGGGGGCGGGGGACCTATGGCTACACCTTC. This translates into CASSWGRGTYGYTF.

The chain is built from TRBV6-6 and TRBJ1-4, with 7 bases lining up with TRBD1. Unmatched junction bases numbered 27, after V lost 5 bases and J lost 0 bases. Per germline, CDR1 MNHNY and CDR2 SVGAGI (reference sequence). The CDR3 has 23 amino acids. This chain's CDR3 is CASSQLLLTGAVYRVSTNEKLFF. The DNA of the CDR3 is TGTGCCAGCAGTCAACTATTACTTACAGGGGCAGTATACCGGGTTTCAACTAATGAAAAACTGTTTTTT.

The chain uses TRBV7-9 and TRBJ1-1; TRBD1 matches at 9 bases. The CDR3 runs to 16 residues. Germline CDR1 SEHNR, CDR2 FQNEAQ (reference sequence). V was clipped by 5 bases and J by 0 bases; unmatched bases: 7. The CDR3 sequence: CASSLDRGVMNTEAFF. CDR3 DNA sequence: TGTGCCAGCAGCCTGGACAGGGGCGTTATGAACACTGAAGCTTTCTTT.

Regarding this clone: The same CDR3 also results from other DNA sequences found in this sample. The J gene is TRBJ1-5, the V gene TRBV27, with unresolved D. Germline CDR1 and CDR2: MNHEY and SMNVEV (reference sequence). V was trimmed by 1 base and J by 2 bases, leaving 6 bases between them. This CDR3 has 14 amino acids. Here the CDR3 DNA reads TGTGCCAGCAGTTTATTCCAGGGCAATCAGCCCCAGCATTTT. This sequence encodes CASSLFQGNQPQHF.

This clone was picked up a small number of times. The V call is TRBV20-1, the J call TRBJ1-5; a possible D gene is TRBD1 (5 bases). The CDR3 has 13 residues. V lost 3 bases, J lost 5 bases, and 11 bases lay in between. Germline values: CDR1 DFQATT, CDR2 SNEGSKA (reference sequence). This CDR3 reads CSASAGQDQPQHF. CDR3 DNA: TGCAGTGCTAGTGCAGGGCAGGATCAGCCCCAGCATTTT.

About this clone: The sample carries other DNA sequences with the same CDR3. This chain uses TRBV6-5 with TRBJ1-1; D possibly corresponds to TRBD1 (5 bases). Germline CDR1 and CDR2: MNHEY and SVGAGI. The CDR3 has 14 amino acids. Trimming removed 4 bases from V and 4 bases from J, with 13 bases in between. The CDR3 coding sequence is TGTGCCAGCAGTTCCCTGGCGGGGGGCACTGAAGCTTTCTTT. Its protein product is CASSSLAGGTEAFF.

The chain joins TRBV7-8 to TRBJ2-1; 12 bases are a match to TRBD2. This CDR3 comprises 16 residues. Germline V lookup: CDR1 SGHVS, CDR2 FQNEAQ. Trimming at V came to 7 bases and at J to 7 bases, leaving 11 bases not matched to a gene. The CDR3, as DNA: TGTGCCAGCATCCTGGGAACTAGCGGGGGGTATAATGAGCAGTTCTTC. It translates to CASILGTSGGYNEQFF.